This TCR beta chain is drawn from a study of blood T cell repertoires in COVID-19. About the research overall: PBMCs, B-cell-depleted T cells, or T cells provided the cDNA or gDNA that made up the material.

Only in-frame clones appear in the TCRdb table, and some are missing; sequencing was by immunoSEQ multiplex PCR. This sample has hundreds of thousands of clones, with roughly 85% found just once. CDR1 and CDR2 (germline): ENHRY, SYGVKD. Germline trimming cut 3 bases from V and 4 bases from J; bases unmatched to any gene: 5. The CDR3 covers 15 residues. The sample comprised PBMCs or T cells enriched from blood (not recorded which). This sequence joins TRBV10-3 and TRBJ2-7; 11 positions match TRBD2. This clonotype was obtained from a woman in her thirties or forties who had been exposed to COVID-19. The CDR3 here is CAISDPGTSGYEQYF. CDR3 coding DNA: TGTGCCATCAGTGATCCAGGGACTAGCGGATACGAGCAGTACTTC.